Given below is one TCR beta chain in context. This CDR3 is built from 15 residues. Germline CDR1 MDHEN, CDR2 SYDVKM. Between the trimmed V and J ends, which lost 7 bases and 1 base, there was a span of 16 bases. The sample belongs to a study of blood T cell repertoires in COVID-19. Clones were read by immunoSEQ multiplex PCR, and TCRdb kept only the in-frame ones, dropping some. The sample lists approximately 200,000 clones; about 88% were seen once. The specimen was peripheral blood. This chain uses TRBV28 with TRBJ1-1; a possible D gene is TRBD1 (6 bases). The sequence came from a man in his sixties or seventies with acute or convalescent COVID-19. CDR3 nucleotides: TGTGCCAGCAACCTTCAAGGGGGATGGAACACTGAAGCTTTCTTT. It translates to CASNLQGGWNTEAFF.